This T cell receptor (beta chain) was found in a study of blood T cell repertoires in COVID-19. Here immunoSEQ multiplex PCR was the method, and the copy in TCRdb shows in-frame clones only, minus some. The sample lists more than 300,000 clones; roughly 80% were seen once. V gave up 5 bases and J gave up 4 bases; unmatched junction bases: 11. Germline values: CDR1 MNHEY, CDR2 SMNVEV (reference sequence). The CDR3 contains 16 residues. The TCR comes from a woman between 45 and 60 years old who had recovered from COVID-19. The rearrangement joins TRBV27 to TRBJ1-5, with 7 bases fitting TRBD1. Sequenced sample: PBMCs or T cells enriched from blood (not recorded which). In DNA form, the CDR3 reads TGTGCCAGCAGTGCGACAGGGAAAGCGATTAATCAGCCCCAGCATTTT. This gives the protein CASSATGKAINQPQHF.